This TCR beta chain emerged from a study of blood T cell repertoires in COVID-19. This CDR3 spans 12 amino acids. Trimming removed 3 bases from V and 7 bases from J; junction bases left unmatched: 3. Germline V gene lookup returns CDR1 SGHRS and CDR2 YFSETQ. The data were produced by immunoSEQ multiplex PCR, yet TCRdb's version contains in-frame clones alone and is incomplete. The table shows roughly 430,000 clones, with roughly 90% occurring only once. Sequenced material: PBMCs or T cells enriched from blood (not recorded which). This receptor was obtained from a middle-aged woman with acute COVID-19. The chain uses TRBV5-1 and TRBJ1-1; 7 bases line up with TRBD1. The CDR3 region has the DNA TGCGCCAGCAGCTGGACAGGAAGTGAAGCTTTCTTT. As protein: CASSWTGSEAFF.